The present T cell receptor beta chain was sequenced within a study of shared clonotypes between healthy human individuals. Broader study findings: Several donors held about 5% of naive CD4 clonotypes in common.

The repertoire was sequenced with immunoSEQ multiplex PCR; TCRdb's copy has only in-frame clones and lacks some. Of approximately 1.5 million clones in the sample, 98% to 99% were seen once. To note about this clone: Antigen unknown.

All donors qualified as healthy HIV-negative adults and had experienced no recent acute infections or vaccinations. The CDR3 length is 13 residues. V was clipped by 5 bases and J by 1 base, with 8 bases between them. Germline V CDR1 and CDR2: SGHTA, FQGTGA. Source material: naive CD4+ T cells sorted from blood. Subset of the sample: CD45RA+ positively selected. This chain links TRBV7-3 with TRBJ2-5; no clear D. This clonotype originated in a man aged 25-45 years in good health. CDR3 nucleotide sequence: TGTGCCAGCAGCCCCGGGCCCCAAGAGACCCAGTACTTC. Translated: CASSPGPQETQYF.